This T cell receptor beta chain comes out of a study of regulatory T cells in long-lasting Graves disease. General study findings and limits: Favored gene segments in persistent disease were TRBV28, TRBJ1-2 and TRBJ2-5.

The time point is: newly diagnosed GD, antithyroid drugs for less than 3 months. PBMCs provided the RNA from which the TCR library was made. CDR1 is WNHNN and CDR2 is SYGVQD in the germline V gene (reference sequence). This CDR3 contains 16 residues. The ends were cut back, 3 bases at V and 3 bases at J, with 16 bases in the middle. Building the TCR beta libraries relied on iRepertoire HTBI primers, and CDR3 regions underwent Arm-PCR. TCRdb fed the multiplex PCR reads into MiXCR, producing one record per CDR3 protein. The sample consists of about 470,000 distinct CDR3 sequences, just under 15% of them appearing once. Comments on this clonotype: The antigen remains undetermined.

These data were also filed under a second study, of T cells in Graves' hyperthyroidism and ophthalmopathy. From that study: The definition of stable Graves' hyperthyroidism was no ophthalmopathy progression within 18 months. Exclusion criteria comprised uncontrolled infection, other autoimmune disease, pregnancy or lactation.

The sample consisted of peripheral blood mononuclear cells (PBMCs), taken at new diagnosis, from a patient treated with antithyroid drugs. The chain recombines TRBV10-1 with TRBJ2-3, with D hard to call. The source is a woman in her twenties or thirties with Graves disease. The CDR3 here is CASSDIGELITDTQYF. The CDR3 DNA follows: TGCGCCAGCAGTGATATTGGAGAACTAATAACAGATACGCAGTATTTT.